This T cell receptor beta chain was recovered during a study of cytomegalovirus exposure and HLA in healthy donors. Details on this clone: Its antigen is not known.

CDR3 size: 15 residues. The junction had 7 bases not matched to a gene; V was cut back by 5 bases and J by 4 bases. The V gene's germline CDR1 is MNHEY and CDR2 SMNVEV (reference sequence). Study-level points and caveats: In a later analysis, more than 15,000 TCR beta sequences were associated with HLA alleles at 0.05 false discovery rate. The study had only CMV serostatus as immune exposure information. An apparent linkage of common viral pathogens to several of the most significant clusters emerged in a later analysis.

Primers included in the PCR were 60 Vbeta and 13 Jbeta primers. Some clones are missing from TCRdb's copy, which holds only in-frame ones; the method was immunoSEQ multiplex PCR. The data hold roughly 110,000 clones, with around two thirds observed a single time. This chain uses TRBV27 with TRBJ1-2; TRBD1 agrees at 10 bases. The material sequenced was PBMCs. This TCR came from a middle-aged woman in good health and CMV-seropositive. The CDR3, as DNA: TGTGCCAGCAGTCTTCGGGACAGGGGCCTCTATGGCTACACCTTC. Translation gives CASSLRDRGLYGYTF.